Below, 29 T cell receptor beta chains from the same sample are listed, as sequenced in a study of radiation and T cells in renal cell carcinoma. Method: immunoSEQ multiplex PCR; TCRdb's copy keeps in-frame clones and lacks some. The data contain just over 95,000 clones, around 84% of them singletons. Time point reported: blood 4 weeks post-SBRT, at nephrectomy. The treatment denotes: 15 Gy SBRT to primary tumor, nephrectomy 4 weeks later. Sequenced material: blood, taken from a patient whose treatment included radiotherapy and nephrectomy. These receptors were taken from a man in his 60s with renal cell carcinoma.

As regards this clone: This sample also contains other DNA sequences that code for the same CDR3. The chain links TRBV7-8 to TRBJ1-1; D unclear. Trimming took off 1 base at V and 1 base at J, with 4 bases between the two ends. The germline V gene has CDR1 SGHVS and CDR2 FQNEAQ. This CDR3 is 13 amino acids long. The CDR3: CASSLGRNTEAFF. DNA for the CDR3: TGTGCCAGCAGCTTAGGCAGGAACACTGAAGCTTTCTTT. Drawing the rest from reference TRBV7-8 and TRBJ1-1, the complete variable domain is GAGVSQSPRYKVAKRGQDVALRCDPISGHVSLFWYQQALGQGPEFLTYFQNEAQLDKSGLPSDRFFAERPEGSVSTLKIQRTQQEDSAVYLCASSLGRNTEAFFGQGTRLTVV.

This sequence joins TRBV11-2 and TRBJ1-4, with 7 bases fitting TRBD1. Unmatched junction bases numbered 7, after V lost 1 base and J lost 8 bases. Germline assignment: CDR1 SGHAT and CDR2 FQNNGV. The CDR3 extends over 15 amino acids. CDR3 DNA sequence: TGTGCCAGCAGCTTAGCGGCAGGGGGTGGAGAAAAACTGTTTTTT. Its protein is CASSLAAGGGEKLFF.

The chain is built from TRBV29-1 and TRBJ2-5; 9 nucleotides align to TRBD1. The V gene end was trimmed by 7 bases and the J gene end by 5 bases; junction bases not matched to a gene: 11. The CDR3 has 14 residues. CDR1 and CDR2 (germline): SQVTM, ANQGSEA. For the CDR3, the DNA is TGCAGCGGAAACACAGGGGGCAGCGGGGAGACCCAGTACTTC. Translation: CSGNTGGSGETQYF. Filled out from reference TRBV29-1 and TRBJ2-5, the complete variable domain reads SAVISQKPSRDICQRGTSLTIQCQVDSQVTMMFWYRQQPGQSLTLIATANQGSEATYESGFVIDKFPISRPNLTFSTLTVSNMSPEDSSIYLCSGNTGGSGETQYFGPGTRLLVL.

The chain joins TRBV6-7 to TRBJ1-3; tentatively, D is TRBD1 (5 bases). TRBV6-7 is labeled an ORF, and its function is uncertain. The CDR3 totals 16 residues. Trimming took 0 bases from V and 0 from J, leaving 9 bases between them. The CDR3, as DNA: TGTGCCAGCAGTTACTCGAGGGGTTTCTCTGGAAACACCATATATTTT. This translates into CASSYSRGFSGNTIYF.

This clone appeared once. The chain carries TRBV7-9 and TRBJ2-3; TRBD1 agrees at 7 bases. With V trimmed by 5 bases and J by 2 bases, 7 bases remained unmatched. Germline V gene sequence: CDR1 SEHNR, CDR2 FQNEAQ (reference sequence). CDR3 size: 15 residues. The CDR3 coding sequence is TGTGCCAGCAGCCTTGGACAGGCCGACACAGATACGCAGTATTTT. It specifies CASSLGQADTDTQYF.

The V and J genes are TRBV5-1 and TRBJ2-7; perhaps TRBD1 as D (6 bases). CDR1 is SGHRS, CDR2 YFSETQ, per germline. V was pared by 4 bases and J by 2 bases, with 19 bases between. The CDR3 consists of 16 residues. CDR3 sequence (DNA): TGCGCCAGCAGCCCTTTCGGGACAACTAATACCTACGAGCAGTACTTC. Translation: CASSPFGTTNTYEQYF. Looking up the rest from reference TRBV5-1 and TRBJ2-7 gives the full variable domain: KAGVTQTPRYLIKTRGQQVTLSCSPISGHRSVSWYQQTPGQGLQFLFEYFSETQRNKGNFPGRFSGRQFSNSRSEMNVSTLELGDSALYLCASSPFGTTNTYEQYFGPGTRLTVT.

The CDR3 DNA is TGTGCCAGCAGCTTGGGGACAGGGAAAGAGACCCAGTACTTC. It encodes CASSLGTGKETQYF. The gene calls are TRBV5-4 and TRBJ2-5, with 8 bases that match TRBD1. Trimming at V came to 0 bases and at J to 3 bases, leaving 1 base not matched to a gene. The germline V gene encodes CDR1 SGHNT and CDR2 YYREEE (reference sequence). The CDR3 length is 14 residues.

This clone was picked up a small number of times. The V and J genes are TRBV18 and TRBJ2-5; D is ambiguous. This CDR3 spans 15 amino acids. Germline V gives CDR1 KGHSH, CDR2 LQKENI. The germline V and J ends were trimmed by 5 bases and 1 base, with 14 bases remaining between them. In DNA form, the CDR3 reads TGTGCCAGCTCAACGGACCAGGCGATCCAAGAGACCCAGTACTTC. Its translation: CASSTDQAIQETQYF.

The CDR3 is CAISESLGLADTQYF. The CDR3 nucleotides read TGTGCCATCAGTGAGTCGTTGGGGCTCGCAGATACGCAGTATTTT. The chain carries TRBV10-3 and TRBJ2-3, with D possibly matching TRBD1 (5 bases). The ends were cut back, 0 bases at V and 4 bases at J, with 11 bases in the middle. The CDR3 extends over 15 amino acids. Germline V CDR1 and CDR2: ENHRY, SYGVKD.

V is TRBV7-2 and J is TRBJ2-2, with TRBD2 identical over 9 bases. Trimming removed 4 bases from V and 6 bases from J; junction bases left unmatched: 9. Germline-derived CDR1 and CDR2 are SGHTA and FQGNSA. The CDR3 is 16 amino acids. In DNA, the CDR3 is TGTGCCAGCAGCTCCCCGGGACTAGCAGGGGCCGGGGAGCTGTTTTTT. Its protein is CASSSPGLAGAGELFF.

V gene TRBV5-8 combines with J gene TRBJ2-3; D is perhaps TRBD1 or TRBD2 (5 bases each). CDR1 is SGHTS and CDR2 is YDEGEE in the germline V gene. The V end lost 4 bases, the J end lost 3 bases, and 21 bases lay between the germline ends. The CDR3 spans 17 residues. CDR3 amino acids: CASSIGRGGWRTDTQYF. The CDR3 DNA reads TGTGCCAGCAGCATCGGAAGGGGCGGTTGGAGGACAGATACGCAGTATTTT.

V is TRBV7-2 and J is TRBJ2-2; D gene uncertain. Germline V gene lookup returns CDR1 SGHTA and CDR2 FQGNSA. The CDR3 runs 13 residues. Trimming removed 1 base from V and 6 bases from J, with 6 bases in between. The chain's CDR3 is CASSLVRAGELFF. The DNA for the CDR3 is TGTGCCAGCAGCTTAGTCCGGGCCGGGGAGCTGTTTTTT.

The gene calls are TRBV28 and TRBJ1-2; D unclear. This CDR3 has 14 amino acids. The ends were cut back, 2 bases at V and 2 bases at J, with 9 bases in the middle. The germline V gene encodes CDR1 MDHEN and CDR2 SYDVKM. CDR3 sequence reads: CASSLHPRNYGYTF. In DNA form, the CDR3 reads TGTGCCAGCAGTTTACACCCCCGGAACTATGGCTACACCTTC.

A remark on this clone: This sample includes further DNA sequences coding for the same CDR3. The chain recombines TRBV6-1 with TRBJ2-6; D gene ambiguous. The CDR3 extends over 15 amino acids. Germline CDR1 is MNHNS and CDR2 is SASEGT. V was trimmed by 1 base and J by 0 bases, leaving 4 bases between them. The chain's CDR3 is CASSEVSSGANVLTF. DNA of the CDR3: TGTGCCAGCAGTGAAGTCAGCTCTGGGGCCAACGTCCTGACTTTC.

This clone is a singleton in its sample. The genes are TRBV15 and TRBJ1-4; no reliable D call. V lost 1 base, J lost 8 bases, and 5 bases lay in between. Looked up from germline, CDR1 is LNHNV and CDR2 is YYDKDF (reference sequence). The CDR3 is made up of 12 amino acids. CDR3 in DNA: TGTGCCACCAGCAGAGTAGAGGAAAAACTGTTTTTT. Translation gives CATSRVEEKLFF.

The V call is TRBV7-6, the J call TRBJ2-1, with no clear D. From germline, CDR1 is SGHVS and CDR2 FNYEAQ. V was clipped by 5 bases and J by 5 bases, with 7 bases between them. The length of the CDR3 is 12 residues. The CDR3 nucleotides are TGTGCCAGCAGCCGTCTTAACAATGAGCAGTTCTTC. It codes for CASSRLNNEQFF.

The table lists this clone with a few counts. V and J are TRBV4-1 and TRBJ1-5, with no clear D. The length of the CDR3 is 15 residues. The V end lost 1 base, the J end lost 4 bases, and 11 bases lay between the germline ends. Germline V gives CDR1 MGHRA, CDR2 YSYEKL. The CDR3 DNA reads TGCGCCAGCAGCCAAGTTCCAGGCTCAAATCAGCCCCAGCATTTT. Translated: CASSQVPGSNQPQHF.

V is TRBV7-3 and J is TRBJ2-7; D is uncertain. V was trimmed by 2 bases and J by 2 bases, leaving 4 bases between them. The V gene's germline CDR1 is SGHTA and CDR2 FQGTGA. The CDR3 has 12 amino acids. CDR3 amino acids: CASSLEAYEQYF. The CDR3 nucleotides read TGTGCCAGCAGCTTAGAAGCCTACGAGCAGTACTTC.

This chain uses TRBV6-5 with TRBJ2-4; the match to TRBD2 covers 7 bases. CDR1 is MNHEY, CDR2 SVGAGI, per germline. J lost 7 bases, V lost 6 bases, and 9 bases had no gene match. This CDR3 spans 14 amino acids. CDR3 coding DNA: TGTGCCAGCAGGGCTGACCTAGCGGTGAACATTCAGTACTTC. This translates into CASRADLAVNIQYF.

DNA for the CDR3: TGTGCCACCAGGAGGGCCGGCACAGATACGCAGTATTTT. Residues: CATRRAGTDTQYF. The rearrangement links TRBV15 to TRBJ2-3, with TRBD2 as a possible D gene (5 bases). Deletions cut 6 bases from V and 1 base from J, with 8 bases between. The CDR3 spans 13 residues. From germline, CDR1 is LNHNV and CDR2 YYDKDF (reference sequence).

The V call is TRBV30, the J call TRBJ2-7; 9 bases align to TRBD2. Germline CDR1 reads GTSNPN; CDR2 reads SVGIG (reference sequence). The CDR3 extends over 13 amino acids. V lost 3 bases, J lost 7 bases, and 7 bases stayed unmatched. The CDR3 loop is CAWRISGRGEQYF. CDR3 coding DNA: TGTGCCTGGAGGATTAGCGGGAGAGGTGAGCAGTACTTC. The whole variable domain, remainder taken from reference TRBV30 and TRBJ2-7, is SQTIHQWPATLVQPVGSPLSLECTVEGTSNPNLYWYRQAAGRGLQLLFYSVGIGQISSEVPQNLSASRPQDRQFILSSKKLLLSDSGFYLCAWRISGRGEQYFGPGTRLTVT.

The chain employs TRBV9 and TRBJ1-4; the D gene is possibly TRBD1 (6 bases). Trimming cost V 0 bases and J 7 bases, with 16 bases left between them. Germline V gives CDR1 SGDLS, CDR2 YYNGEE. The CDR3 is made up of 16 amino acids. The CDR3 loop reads CASSVGGRGVGEKLFF. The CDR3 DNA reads TGTGCCAGCAGCGTAGGCGGCAGGGGTGTGGGTGAAAAACTGTTTTTT. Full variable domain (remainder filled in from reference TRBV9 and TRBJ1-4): DSGVTQTPKHLITATGQRVTLRCSPRSGDLSVYWYQQSLDQGLQFLIQYYNGEERAKGNILERFSAQQFPDLHSELNLSSLELGDSALYFCASSVGGRGVGEKLFFGSGTQLSVL.

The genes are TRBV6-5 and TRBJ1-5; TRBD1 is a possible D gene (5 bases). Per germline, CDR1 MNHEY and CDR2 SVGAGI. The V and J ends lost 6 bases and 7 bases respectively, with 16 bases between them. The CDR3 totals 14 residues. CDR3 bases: TGTGCCAGCAGCTCCCAGGGACGAGGGCAGCCCCAGCATTTT. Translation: CASSSQGRGQPQHF.

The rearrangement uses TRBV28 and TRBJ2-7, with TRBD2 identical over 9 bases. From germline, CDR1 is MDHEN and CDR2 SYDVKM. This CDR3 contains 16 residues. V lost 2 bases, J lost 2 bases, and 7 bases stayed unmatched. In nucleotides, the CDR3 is TGTGCCAGCAGTTTACCCCTTAGCGGGAGCCCCTACGAGCAGTACTTC. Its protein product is CASSLPLSGSPYEQYF.

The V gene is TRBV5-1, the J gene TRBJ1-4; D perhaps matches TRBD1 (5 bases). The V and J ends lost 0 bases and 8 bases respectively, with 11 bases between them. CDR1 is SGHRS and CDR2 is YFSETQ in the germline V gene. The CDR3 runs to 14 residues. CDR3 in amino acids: CASSLVQGGEKLFF. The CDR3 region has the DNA TGCGCCAGCAGCTTGGTTCAGGGAGGAGAAAAACTGTTTTTT.

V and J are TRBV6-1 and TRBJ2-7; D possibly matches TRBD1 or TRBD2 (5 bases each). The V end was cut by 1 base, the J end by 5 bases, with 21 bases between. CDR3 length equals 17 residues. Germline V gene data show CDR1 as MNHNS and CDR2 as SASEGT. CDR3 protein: CASSEVVGRVYSNEQYF. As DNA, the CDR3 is TGTGCCAGCAGTGAAGTGGTGGGGCGGGTTTATAGCAACGAGCAGTACTTC.

The CDR3 sequence: CASSPIQGALNTGELFF. CDR3 nucleotide sequence: TGTGCCAGCTCACCTATACAGGGGGCTTTGAACACCGGGGAGCTGTTTTTT. V gene TRBV18 combines with J gene TRBJ2-2; 9 bases agree with TRBD1. Germline CDR1 KGHSH, CDR2 LQKENI. V lost 3 bases and J lost 1; bases outside the gene matches: 6. The CDR3 is made up of 17 amino acids.

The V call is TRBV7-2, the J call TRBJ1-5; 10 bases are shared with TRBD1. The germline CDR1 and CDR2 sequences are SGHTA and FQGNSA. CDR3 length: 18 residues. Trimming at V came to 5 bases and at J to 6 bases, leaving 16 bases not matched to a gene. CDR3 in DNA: TGTGCCAGCAGCCTCACCGGAACCGGGACAGGGGCGAGTCAGCCCCAGCATTTT. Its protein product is CASSLTGTGTGASQPQHF.

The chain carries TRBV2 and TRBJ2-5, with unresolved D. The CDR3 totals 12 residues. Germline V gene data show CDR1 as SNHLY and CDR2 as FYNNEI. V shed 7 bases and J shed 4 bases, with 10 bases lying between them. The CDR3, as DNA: TGTGCCAGCAAGATACACCGAGAGACCCAGTACTTC. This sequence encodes CASKIHRETQYF.